Sequencing of this T cell receptor (beta chain) was carried out in a study of shared clonotypes between healthy human individuals (dated by TCRdb to 2020 to 2021). About the investigation overall: The cohort comprised a couple of women and a few men aged 18 to 49 years. For each donor, CD4 naive and CD4 memory were each run on three plates, CD8 naive on two plates, and CD8 memory on one plate. The study deeply sequenced blood TCR repertoires of about 5 healthy adults to estimate repertoire size and the extent of clonotype sharing between individuals. To increase sequencing depth and limit assay-specific biases, TCR repertoire library preparation and sequencing were carried out by different laboratories using diverse techniques. Leukapheresis yielded between about 0.9 and 9.5 billion PBMCs per donor.

Study-wide findings and limitations: Pairwise subsampling indicated that sequencing depth was expected to affect the degree of clonotype sharing among donors. Because the study included only a small number of donors, the genetic and exposure-history diversity represented was limited. Sampling was restricted to blood, and TCR repertoires in tissues likely differ from the TCR repertoires found in blood. Naive subsets generally had larger estimated clonotype richness than memory subsets. Higher generation probabilities were observed for clonotypes shared by all four sorted-subset donors than for non-shared clonotypes. Sharing across a few donors was observed for about 5% of naive CD4, about 3.2% of naive CD8, 2.3% of memory CD4, and roughly 0.4% of memory CD8 clonotypes. Even with the large sequencing depth, rarefaction of the sorted-subset datasets indicated that sequencing was incomplete.

Healthy HIV-negative adults with no recently reported acute infections or vaccinations were included as donors. All donors were Caucasian adults living in Nashville, Tennessee, USA. CD4+ T cells were enriched through magnetic negative selection, after which naive cells were positively selected on CD45RA and the remaining negative fraction served as the memory subset. After blood collection by leukapheresis, PBMCs were isolated using Ficoll-Histopaque density gradient centrifugation and then cryopreserved in the vapor phase of liquid nitrogen. Analytical flow cytometry was used to check the purity and quantity of every magnetically sorted T cell population. Each sorted fraction had its genomic DNA isolated and then quantified by UV absorbance on a Nanodrop 2000c. CDR1 is given as MNHEY and CDR2 as SVGAGI, both from the germline V gene. A distance of 12 bases separates the germline ends of V and J, which lose 6 bases and 0 bases respectively. The CDR3 goes from the cysteine to the phenylalanine over 15 residues. Only the CDR3 portion is preserved as DNA: 45 bases, with reading frame beginning at the first base.

Note on this clone: This clone's antigen is unknown. Base qualities are not at hand, and no much larger clone is one base apart.

Using the deep immunoSEQ assay, TCR CDR3 regions were amplified from genomic DNA by multiplex PCR. Extracted genomic DNA from each cell subset was distributed evenly across all wells of several immunoSEQ 96-well plates, and each plate was treated as a replicate. For sorted subsets, each replicate PCR was loaded with roughly 190 ng genomic DNA, equivalent to 30,000 to 35,000 T cell genomes. Purified libraries were measured with a Qubit 3.0 fluorometer, size-checked on a Bioanalyzer 2100, and measured again with the KAPA Library Quantification kit. Every immunoSEQ 96-well plate was sequenced on a dedicated single-read 150-cycle Illumina NextSeq 550 flow cell. Per the authors' processing: The immunoSEQ output contained only junctional sequences without quality scores, so filtering could not match that applied to full-length reads. To assign V/J genes and CDR3, sequences were annotated using PyIR, a Python wrapper for IgBLAST v1.9, with IMGT germline references. Any read was removed if the V/J assignment was weak (E-value above 1e-6), the CDR3 was missing, or the read contained stop codons, out-of-frame junctions, or ambiguous translated residues. V3J clonotypes were defined as sequences sharing an identical inferred V gene, J gene, and CDR3 amino acid sequence. The percentage overlap between two repertoires was calculated by dividing the number of shared unique clonotypes by the size of the smaller repertoire. Richness of each repertoire was evaluated using RTK rarefaction, the Chao1 estimator, and Recon v2.1 estimates of unobserved clonotypes. For all TCRbeta clonotypes obtained by the gDNA method from a few donors, generation probabilities were computed with OLGA. The clones in this table, taken by TCRdb from immuneACCESS, are in-frame only. Not every clone is retained; where verified, under half of the shortfall comes from an unresolved V gene, and the cause of the rest is unknown. The DNA gave D and trimming, while V, J and clone size come from that table. The sample table lists roughly 2 million clones, under 97% of them with a count of one. The ten largest clones represent 0.1% to 0.15% of the sample.

The TCR originated in a man aged 18 to 35 in good health. Here the chain combines TRBV6-5 and TRBJ1-5; a tentative D call is TRBD1 (5 bases match). The material sequenced was naive CD4+ T cells sorted from blood. According to the study, the label for this sample's cell subset or site signals: CD45RA+ positively selected. The DNA is as follows: TGTGCCAGCAGACCAGGGACGAATAGCAATCAGCCCCAGCATTTT. Its amino acids are CASRPGTNSNQPQHF.